These 32 T cell receptor beta chains originate from one sample sequenced in a study of cytomegalovirus exposure and HLA in healthy donors. Primers included in the PCR were 60 Vbeta and 13 Jbeta primers. Sequenced by immunoSEQ multiplex PCR; TCRdb stores in-frame clones only, minus some. This table holds about 140,000 clones, 8.5% to 10% found once. What was sequenced was PBMCs. Receptors originate from a man over 45 in good health and CMV-seronegative.

In its sample, this clone was seen a few times. This chain links TRBV30 with TRBJ1-2, with 8 bases matching TRBD1. Losses at the gene ends were 3 bases for V and 5 bases for J; bases not matched to a gene: 8. CDR1 is GTSNPN and CDR2 is SVGIG in the germline V gene (reference sequence). The CDR3 extends over 14 amino acids. The CDR3 DNA follows: TGTGCCTGGAGATTCAGGGGGCCTGGGTATGGCTACACCTTC. Translated, it gives CAWRFRGPGYGYTF.

This chain connects TRBV6-5 to TRBJ2-7, with 8 bases that match TRBD1. The J segment lost 3 bases and the V segment lost 4 bases, leaving 8 bases of the junction unmatched. CDR3 size: 15 residues. Germline assignment: CDR1 MNHEY and CDR2 SVGAGI. The CDR3 sequence is CASSSSGTGIYEQYF. In nucleotides, the CDR3 is TGTGCCAGCAGTTCTTCCGGGACAGGAATCTACGAGCAGTACTTC.

To note about this clone: Its ends do not fully match the called genes, so a read error is possible. Different DNA sequences within this sample yield the same CDR3. CDR3 in amino acids: CASSQEGTAGGELFF. The CDR3 DNA is TGCGCCAGCAGCCAAGAAGGGACAGCGGGCGGGGAGTTGTTTTTT. The chain carries TRBV4-1 and TRBJ2-2; D might be TRBD1 (7 bases). The CDR3 runs to 15 residues. Germline CDR1 reads MGHRA; CDR2 reads YSYEKL.

The rearrangement uses TRBV30 and TRBJ1-6; possible D gene TRBD1, 6 bases. Trimming took 7 bases from V and 5 from J, leaving 15 bases between them. CDR3 length equals 14 residues. Germline V gene sequence: CDR1 GTSNPN, CDR2 SVGIG (reference sequence). CDR3 sequence (DNA): TGTGCCTCGCCAGGGGATTTTGATAATTCACCCCTCCACTTT. Amino acids: CASPGDFDNSPLHF.

The chain combines TRBV28 with TRBJ2-7, with 8 bases matching TRBD2. Germline V CDR1 and CDR2: MDHEN, SYDVKM. There are 15 residues in the CDR3. V trimming: 7 bases; J trimming: 0 bases; junction bases outside the gene matches: 8. The CDR3 DNA sequence: TGTGCCAGCATGGATCCAGCGGGAGTCTCCTACGAGCAGTACTTC. It specifies CASMDPAGVSYEQYF.

Only a few counts were recorded for this clone. The chain links TRBV9 to TRBJ2-2; the match to TRBD1 covers 8 bases. The CDR3 sequence is 16 residues long. Germline-derived CDR1 and CDR2 are SGDLS and YYNGEE. V gave up 6 bases and J gave up 3 bases; unmatched junction bases: 10. The CDR3 bases are TGTGCCAGCACTACCGGACAGGGATGGGACACCGGGGAGCTGTTTTTT. Its translation: CASTTGQGWDTGELFF. Drawing the rest from reference TRBV9 and TRBJ2-2, the complete variable domain is DSGVTQTPKHLITATGQRVTLRCSPRSGDLSVYWYQQSLDQGLQFLIQYYNGEERAKGNILERFSAQQFPDLHSELNLSSLELGDSALYFCASTTGQGWDTGELFFGEGSRLTVL.

The chain is built from TRBV19 and TRBJ1-5; 11 bases line up with TRBD1. This CDR3 comprises 14 residues. Per the germline V gene, CDR1 is LNHDA and CDR2 is SQIVND (reference sequence). The J segment lost 6 bases and the V segment lost 5 bases, leaving 3 bases of the junction unmatched. CDR3 region: CASSGQGAGQPQHF. The CDR3 bases are TGTGCCAGTAGTGGACAGGGGGCCGGTCAGCCCCAGCATTTT.

This clone has just a few counts. The chain has TRBV5-1 and TRBJ1-4; no definite D call. V lost 1 base, J lost 5 bases, and 9 bases lay in between. The CDR3 covers 14 residues. Looked up from germline, CDR1 is SGHRS and CDR2 is YFSETQ. The DNA for the CDR3 is TGCGCCAGCAGCTTGACCACACAGAATGAAAAACTGTTTTTT. It translates to CASSLTTQNEKLFF.

The V call is TRBV6-5, the J call TRBJ1-5; D is unclear. The V end lost 6 bases, the J end lost 3 bases, and 12 bases lay between the germline ends. The germline CDR1 and CDR2 sequences are MNHEY and SVGAGI. This CDR3 contains 14 residues. CDR3 sequence reads: CASSSGAYNQPQHF. CDR3 in DNA: TGTGCCAGCAGCTCGGGAGCCTACAATCAGCCCCAGCATTTT.

J is TRBJ2-5 and V is TRBV10-2; TRBD2 matches at 9 bases. This CDR3 has 15 amino acids. V gave up 1 base and J gave up 5 bases; unmatched junction bases: 5. Germline V lookup: CDR1 WSHSY, CDR2 SAAADI. The CDR3 bases are TGCGCCAGCAGTGAGTGGACAGCGGGGGGTGAGACCCAGTACTTC. Translation gives CASSEWTAGGETQYF.

This clone has only a few counts. V and J are TRBV19 and TRBJ2-2; 7 nucleotides match TRBD1. CDR3 size: 19 residues. Germline assignment: CDR1 LNHDA and CDR2 SQIVND (reference sequence). Unmatched junction bases numbered 17, after V lost 4 bases and J lost 3 bases. The CDR3 nucleotides are TGTGCCAGTAGTACCGGAGAAGACAGGGAAGCAGCGGACACCGGGGAGCTGTTTTTT. Protein sequence: CASSTGEDREAADTGELFF. The entire variable domain, with the rest obtained from reference TRBV19 and TRBJ2-2, is as follows: DGGITQSPKYLFRKEGQNVTLSCEQNLNHDAMYWYRQDPGQGLRLIYYSQIVNDFQKGDIAEGYSVSREKKESFPLTVTSAQKNPTAFYLCASSTGEDREAADTGELFFGEGSRLTVL.

This clone was counted only a few times. The rearrangement uses TRBV27 and TRBJ2-7, with 8 bases fitting TRBD2. The CDR3 contains 14 residues. The trim removed 6 bases at V and 7 bases at J, leaving 11 bases unmatched. Per germline, CDR1 MNHEY and CDR2 SMNVEV (reference sequence). The CDR3 loop reads CASRGSGKTREQYF. The CDR3 coding sequence is TGTGCCAGCAGAGGTAGCGGGAAGACGAGAGAGCAGTACTTC.

This clone was observed a handful of times. The J gene is TRBJ2-1, the V gene TRBV11-1, with 11 positions matching TRBD2. The CDR3 is 16 residues long. Germline V gene data show CDR1 as SGHAT and CDR2 as FQDESV (reference sequence). V shed 5 bases and J 4 bases; nucleotides not matched to a gene: 7. The CDR3 here is CASSPETSGVYNEQFF. The CDR3 DNA sequence: TGTGCCAGCAGCCCCGAGACTAGCGGGGTTTACAATGAGCAGTTCTTC. Combining the CDR3 with reference TRBV11-1 and TRBJ2-1 gives the whole variable domain EAEVAQSPRYKITEKSQAVAFWCDPISGHATLYWYRQILGQGPELLVQFQDESVVDDSQLPKDRFSAERLKGVDSTLKIQPAELGDSAMYLCASSPETSGVYNEQFFGPGTRLTVL.

This clone was counted only a few times. J is TRBJ2-6 and V is TRBV6-5; TRBD2 matches at 8 bases. Looked up from germline, CDR1 is MNHEY and CDR2 is SVGAGI. The junction had 5 bases not matched to a gene; V was cut back by 7 bases and J by 6 bases. This CDR3 contains 14 residues. CDR3 DNA sequence: TGTGCCAGCACGAACGGGGGGGCGGCCAACGTCCTGACTTTC. Its translation is CASTNGGAANVLTF.

This clone appeared a few times. This chain connects TRBV5-5 to TRBJ2-7, with TRBD1 as a possible D gene (5 bases). Per the germline V gene, CDR1 is SGHKS and CDR2 is YYEKEE (reference sequence). The length of the CDR3 is 15 residues. The V gene lost 1 base and the J gene lost 7 bases, with 18 bases spanning the gap. The CDR3 region has the DNA TGTGCCAGCAGCTTGCAAGTGACAGCAGCTCGGGAGCAGTACTTC. This encodes CASSLQVTAAREQYF.

In its sample, this clone was seen a few times. The V call is TRBV6-1, the J call TRBJ2-7; a weak D match, TRBD1 (6 bases). The length of the CDR3 is 15 residues. The V end lost 7 bases, the J end lost 1 base, and 17 bases lay between the germline ends. Per the germline V gene, CDR1 is MNHNS and CDR2 is SASEGT. The CDR3 sequence is CASTRMAGDSYEQYF. DNA for the CDR3: TGTGCCAGCACCCGAATGGCAGGGGATTCCTACGAGCAGTACTTC.

The V and J genes are TRBV28 and TRBJ1-3; 8 nucleotides align to TRBD1. The germline gives CDR1 MDHEN, CDR2 SYDVKM. This CDR3 has 15 residues. The V and J ends lost 7 bases and 0 bases, in that order; junction bases with no gene match: 5. The CDR3 here is CASTPTGASGNTIYF. CDR3 in DNA: TGTGCCAGCACCCCGACAGGGGCCTCTGGAAACACCATATATTTT.

This clone was counted a few times. This sequence joins TRBV10-2 and TRBJ2-7; 9 positions match TRBD1. Germline V gives CDR1 WSHSY, CDR2 SAAADI. This CDR3 spans 13 amino acids. J gave up 5 bases and V 8 bases, and 7 bases lay outside the gene matches. CDR3: CASPGTGCDEQYF. The CDR3 nucleotides read TGCGCCAGCCCCGGGACAGGGTGCGACGAGCAGTACTTC.

The chain couples TRBV28 to TRBJ1-4; possible D gene TRBD1, 5 bases. The CDR3 contains 15 residues. Germline V gives CDR1 MDHEN, CDR2 SYDVKM. The germline V and J ends were trimmed by 2 bases and 8 bases, with 15 bases remaining between them. The CDR3 region is CASSLRPQVAEKLFF. The DNA for the CDR3 is TGTGCCAGCAGTTTAAGGCCACAGGTAGCCGAAAAACTGTTTTTT.

V usage is TRBV5-1 and J usage is TRBJ1-2, with a tentative D call TRBD1 (5 bases). CDR3 size: 14 residues. CDR1 is SGHRS and CDR2 is YFSETQ in the germline V gene. Trimming shortened V by 4 bases and J by 7 bases, and 17 bases separated the two germline ends. CDR3 sequence: CASSLAQRGSGYTF. The CDR3, as DNA: TGCGCCAGCAGCCTCGCCCAACGGGGGTCTGGCTACACCTTC. The full variable domain, rest sourced from reference TRBV5-1 and TRBJ1-2, is KAGVTQTPRYLIKTRGQQVTLSCSPISGHRSVSWYQQTPGQGLQFLFEYFSETQRNKGNFPGRFSGRQFSNSRSEMNVSTLELGDSALYLCASSLAQRGSGYTFGSGTRLTVV.

The chain links TRBV9 to TRBJ2-1; 15 bases are a match to TRBD2. Germline V CDR1 and CDR2: SGDLS, YYNGEE. V shed 3 bases, J shed 2 bases, and the junction held 3 bases outside the gene matches. The CDR3 length is 17 residues. The CDR3 DNA reads TGTGCCAGCAGCGCCAGGACTAGCGGGGGGGCCTACAATGAGCAGTTCTTC. Its translation is CASSARTSGGAYNEQFF.

The CDR3 DNA follows: TGTGCCAGCAGCGAGCGACAGGGTCATTATGGCTACACCTTC. It is translated as CASSERQGHYGYTF. This chain connects TRBV7-2 to TRBJ1-2; 7 bases map to TRBD1. Germline trimming cut 5 bases from V and 5 bases from J; bases unmatched to any gene: 8. The CDR3 runs to 14 residues. Germline CDR1 and CDR2: SGHTA and FQGNSA.

The J gene is TRBJ1-2, the V gene TRBV9, with D maybe TRBD1 (6 bases). Between the trimmed V and J ends, which lost 0 bases and 6 bases, there was a span of 12 bases. Germline CDR1 and CDR2: SGDLS and YYNGEE. The CDR3 is 14 residues long. The CDR3 region is CASSVGRAGDGYTF. The CDR3 DNA reads as TGTGCCAGCAGCGTAGGTCGGGCAGGGGATGGCTACACCTTC.

This clone was recorded a few times. V is TRBV28 and J is TRBJ1-2; 9 nucleotides agree with TRBD1. CDR1 and CDR2 (germline): MDHEN, SYDVKM. J lost 4 bases, V lost 6 bases, and 6 bases had no gene match. CDR3 length: 14 amino acids. The CDR3 sequence: CASRPGTGSYGYTF. As DNA, the CDR3 is TGTGCCAGCAGGCCCGGGACAGGGTCCTATGGCTACACCTTC.

In this sample, this clone turned up a few times. The V and J genes are TRBV6-6 and TRBJ2-7; 12 bases match TRBD1. CDR1 MNHNY and CDR2 SVGAGI come from the germline V gene (reference sequence). This CDR3 has 15 residues. The V gene end was trimmed by 6 bases and the J gene end by 7 bases; junction bases not matched to a gene: 10. The CDR3 DNA reads as TGTGCCAGCAGGATACCGGGACAGGGGGCGGGGGAGCAGTACTTC. It yields the protein CASRIPGQGAGEQYF.

This clone was seen more than once but under ten times. The chain combines TRBV19 with TRBJ2-1; D remains ambiguous. Per the germline V gene, CDR1 is LNHDA and CDR2 is SQIVND (reference sequence). The CDR3 is made up of 16 amino acids. V lost 5 bases and J 0 bases, leaving 14 bases between the germline ends. DNA for the CDR3: TGTGCCAGTAGTTCCGAGACTGTAAGCTCCTACAATGAGCAGTTCTTC. Amino acid sequence: CASSSETVSSYNEQFF.

This clone was seen more than once but under ten times. The rearrangement links TRBV19 to TRBJ2-7; a weak D match, TRBD1 (5 bases). V dropped 6 bases and J dropped 2 bases, with 14 bases sitting between them. This CDR3 has 14 residues. The V gene's germline CDR1 is LNHDA and CDR2 SQIVND (reference sequence). The CDR3 DNA reads TGTGCCAGTAGGGAGACAGCGACGACCTACGAGCAGTACTTC. Translating gives CASRETATTYEQYF.

This clone showed up just a few times. The chain couples TRBV5-6 to TRBJ1-1, with 9 bases fitting TRBD1. Germline CDR1 and CDR2: SGHDT and YYEEEE. The CDR3 contains 14 residues. V gave up 4 bases and J gave up 5 bases; unmatched junction bases: 6. CDR3 sequence (DNA): TGTGCCAGCAGCCACAGGGGGCATTGGACTGAAGCTTTCTTT. This translates into CASSHRGHWTEAFF.

The chain couples TRBV19 to TRBJ2-7; possibly TRBD2 for D (6 bases). This CDR3 region has 14 residues. The V gene lost 3 bases and the J gene lost 2 bases, with 11 bases spanning the gap. Germline V gene lookup returns CDR1 LNHDA and CDR2 SQIVND (reference sequence). This chain's CDR3 is CASSIQAGPYEQYF. CDR3 DNA: TGTGCCAGTAGTATCCAGGCGGGACCCTACGAGCAGTACTTC.

The table lists this clone with a few counts. J is TRBJ2-7 and V is TRBV28; 7 nucleotides agree with TRBD1. With 4 bases clipped from V and 6 bases from J, the junction kept 15 bases outside the gene matches. This CDR3 spans 16 amino acids. Germline loops: CDR1 MDHEN, CDR2 SYDVKM. The CDR3, as DNA: TGTGCCAGCAGTTCTTCAGGACAGGTAGAGAACGGCGAGCAGTACTTC. As protein: CASSSSGQVENGEQYF.

The rearrangement uses TRBV5-1 and TRBJ2-7, with D possibly TRBD2 on 5 matching bases. Germline V gene sequence: CDR1 SGHRS, CDR2 YFSETQ. V was clipped by 0 bases and J by 6 bases, with 16 bases between them. The CDR3 runs 15 residues. The CDR3 protein is CASSLALDYLGEQYF. In DNA form, the CDR3 reads TGCGCCAGCAGCTTGGCCCTTGACTACCTCGGCGAGCAGTACTTC.

Only a few counts were recorded for this clone. V and J are TRBV7-3 and TRBJ2-7, with 10 nucleotides matching TRBD2. In germline, CDR1 is SGHTA, CDR2 FQGTGA. CDR3 length: 15 residues. J gave up 5 bases and V 5 bases, and 9 bases lay outside the gene matches. CDR3 coding DNA: TGTGCCAGCAGCACCCGGGCTAGCGGGAGCAACGAGCAGTACTTC. Protein: CASSTRASGSNEQYF. The full variable domain, with the rest looked up from reference TRBV7-3 and TRBJ2-7, is GAGVSQTPSNKVTEKGKYVELRCDPISGHTALYWYRQSLGQGPEFLIYFQGTGAADDSGLPNDRFFAVRPEGSVSTLKIQRTERGDSAVYLCASSTRASGSNEQYFGPGTRLTVT.